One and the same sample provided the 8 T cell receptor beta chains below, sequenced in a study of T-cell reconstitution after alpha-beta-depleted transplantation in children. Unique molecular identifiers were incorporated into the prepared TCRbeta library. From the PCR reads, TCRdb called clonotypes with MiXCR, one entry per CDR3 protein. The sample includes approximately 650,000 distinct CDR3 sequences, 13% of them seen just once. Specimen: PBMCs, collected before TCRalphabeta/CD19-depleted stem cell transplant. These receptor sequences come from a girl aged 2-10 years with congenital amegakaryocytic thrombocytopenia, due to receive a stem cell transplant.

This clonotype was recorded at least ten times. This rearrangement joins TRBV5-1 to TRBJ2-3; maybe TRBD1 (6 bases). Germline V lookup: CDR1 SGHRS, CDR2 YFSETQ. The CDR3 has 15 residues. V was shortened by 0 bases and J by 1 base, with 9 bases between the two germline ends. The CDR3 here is CASSLEGHGTDTQYF. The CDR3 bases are TGCGCCAGCAGCTTGGAGGGACACGGCACAGATACGCAGTATTTT. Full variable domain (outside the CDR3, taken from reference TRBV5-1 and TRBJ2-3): KAGVTQTPRYLIKTRGQQVTLSCSPISGHRSVSWYQQTPGQGLQFLFEYFSETQRNKGNFPGRFSGRQFSNSRSEMNVSTLELGDSALYLCASSLEGHGTDTQYFGPGTRLTVL.

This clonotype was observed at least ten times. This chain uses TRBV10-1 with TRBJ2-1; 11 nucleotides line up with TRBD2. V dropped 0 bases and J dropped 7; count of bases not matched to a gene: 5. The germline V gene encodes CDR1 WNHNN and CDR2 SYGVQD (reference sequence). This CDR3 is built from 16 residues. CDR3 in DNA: TGCGCCAGCAGTGAGTCCGGGGGACTAGCGGAAAATGAGCAGTTCTTC. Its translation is CASSESGGLAENEQFF.

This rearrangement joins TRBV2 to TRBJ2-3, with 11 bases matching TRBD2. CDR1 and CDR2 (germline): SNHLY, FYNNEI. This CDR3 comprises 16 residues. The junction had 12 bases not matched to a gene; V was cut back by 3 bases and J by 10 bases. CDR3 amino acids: CASSEQALLAGVAQYF. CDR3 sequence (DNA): TGTGCCAGCAGTGAGCAAGCACTACTAGCGGGAGTGGCGCAGTATTTT.

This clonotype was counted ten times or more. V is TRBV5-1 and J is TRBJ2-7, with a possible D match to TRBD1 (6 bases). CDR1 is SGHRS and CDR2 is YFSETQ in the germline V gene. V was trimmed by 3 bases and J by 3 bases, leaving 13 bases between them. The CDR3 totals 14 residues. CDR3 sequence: CASSSTQGFYEQYF. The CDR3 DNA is TGCGCCAGCAGCTCCACGCAGGGGTTCTACGAGCAGTACTTC.

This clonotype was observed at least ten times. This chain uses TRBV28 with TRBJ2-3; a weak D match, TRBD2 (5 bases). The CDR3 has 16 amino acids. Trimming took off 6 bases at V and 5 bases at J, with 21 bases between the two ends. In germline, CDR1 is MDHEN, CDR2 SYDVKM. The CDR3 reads CASRTDQITRGDTQYF. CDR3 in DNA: TGTGCCAGCAGAACGGACCAAATTACCCGGGGAGATACGCAGTATTTT.

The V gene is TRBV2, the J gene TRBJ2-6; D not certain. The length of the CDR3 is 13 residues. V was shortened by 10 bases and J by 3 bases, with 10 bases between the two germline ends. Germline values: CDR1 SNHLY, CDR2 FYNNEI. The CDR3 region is CAIYEVGANVLTF. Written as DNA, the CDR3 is TGTGCCATCTACGAGGTTGGGGCCAACGTCCTGACTTTC.

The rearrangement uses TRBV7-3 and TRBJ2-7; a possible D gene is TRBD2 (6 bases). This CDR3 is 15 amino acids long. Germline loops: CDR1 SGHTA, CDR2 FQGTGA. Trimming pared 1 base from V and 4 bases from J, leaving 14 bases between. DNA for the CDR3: TGTGCCAGCAGCTTAATGCCCGTGACTAGTTACGAGCAGTACTTC. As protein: CASSLMPVTSYEQYF.

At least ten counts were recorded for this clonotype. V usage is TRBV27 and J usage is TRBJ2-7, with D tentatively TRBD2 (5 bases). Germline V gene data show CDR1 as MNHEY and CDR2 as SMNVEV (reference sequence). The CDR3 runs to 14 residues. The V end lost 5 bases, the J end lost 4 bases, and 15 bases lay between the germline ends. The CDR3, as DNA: TGTGCCAGCAGTGCCAGCGGAGGTTGGTACGAGCAGTACTTC. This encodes CASSASGGWYEQYF.